Below, one TCR beta chain is given with its context. What it binds is not known. Treatment: 15 Gy SBRT to primary tumor, nephrectomy 4 weeks later. The data belong to a study of radiation and T cells in renal cell carcinoma. Overall study results and limits: Only small tumor regions of around 1.1 g were sampled. Dominant CDR3 motifs were more common in irradiated tumors than controls. Pretreatment tumor biopsies were lacking, so baseline clonotypes are unknown.

Assay: immunoSEQ multiplex PCR; the TCRdb copy retains only in-frame clones and omits some. In the table there are 7,000 to 9,500 clones, around 50% of which are singletons. CDR3 length equals 15 residues. V gave up 1 base and J gave up 3 bases, with 13 bases separating them. Germline CDR1 is SGHTA and CDR2 is FQGNSA. This chain links TRBV7-2 with TRBJ2-7; D may match TRBD1 or TRBD2 (6 bases each). The TCR sequence derives from a man in his sixties with renal cell carcinoma. The material was tumor tissue, obtained from a patient whose treatment included radiotherapy and nephrectomy. This CDR3 is CASSLEGGFFYEQYF. DNA of the CDR3: TGTGCCAGCAGCTTAGAGGGGGGCTTCTTCTACGAGCAGTACTTC.